A selection of T cell receptor beta chains follows, all from one sample in a study of cytomegalovirus exposure and HLA in healthy donors. Produced via immunoSEQ multiplex PCR; TCRdb's table is partial and in-frame only. This sample yields 300,000 to 450,000 clones, of which 70% to 90% are seen a single time; roughly 0.8% belongs to the top ten. The material sequenced was PBMCs. The receptor set was obtained from a woman aged 18 to 35 in good health and CMV-seronegative. CDR3s include the opening cysteine and the closing phenylalanine or tryptophan. D genes are given only for firm matches. Only some rows state a clone size, as once, few, many or a class for expanded clones.

clone_size,v_call,d_call,j_call,cdr3_nt,cdr3_aa
NA,TRBV15,TRBD1,TRBJ1-4,TGTGCCACCAGCAGAGGAACAGGGGATAATGAAAAACTGTTTTTT,CATSRGTGDNEKLFF
NA,TRBV6-5,TRBD1,TRBJ2-1,TGTGCCAGCAGGGCGGACAGGGGAAAATACAATGAGCAGTTCTTC,CASRADRGKYNEQFF
once,TRBV4-1,TRBD2,TRBJ2-1,TGCGCCAGCAGCCGATCCTTACTAGCGGGGGGGCCGGATGAGCAGTTCTTC,CASSRSLLAGGPDEQFF
once,TRBV9,TRBD2,TRBJ2-2,TGTGCCAGCAGCCCTAGTAGCGGGAGGGACGTCTCGGGGGAGCTGTTTTTT,CASSPSSGRDVSGELFF
NA,TRBV5-6,TRBD2,TRBJ2-7,TGTGCCAGCAGCTCCCGACTAGCTACCCACGAGCAGTACTTC,CASSSRLATHEQYF
few,TRBV2,NA,TRBJ1-1,TGTGCCAGCAGCACCCCCGGAGGGAACACTGAAGCTTTCTTT,CASSTPGGNTEAFF
NA,TRBV2,TRBD2,TRBJ2-7,TGTGCCACCTCTGACAGCGGGGAACCCTACGAGCAGTACTTC,CATSDSGEPYEQYF
once,TRBV28,TRBD2,TRBJ2-3,TGTGCCAGCAGTCTTAGCGGGAACACAGATACGCAGTATTTT,CASSLSGNTDTQYF
few,TRBV7-9,NA,TRBJ1-2,TGTGCCAGCTCCAAGGAGGACTATGGCTACACCTTC,CASSKEDYGYTF
NA,TRBV6-5,NA,TRBJ1-1,TGTGCCAGCAGTTACTCGACAGAGTGGACCGGCACTGAAGCTTTCTTT,CASSYSTEWTGTEAFF
NA,TRBV6-6,NA,TRBJ2-3,TGTGCCAGCACCCACCTTCGCCCCCCTAACACAGATACGCAGTATTTT,CASTHLRPPNTDTQYF
once,TRBV19,NA,TRBJ1-1,TGTGCCAGTAGTGCCCCCGACAGGTATACTGAAGCTTTCTTT,CASSAPDRYTEAFF
NA,TRBV6-5,TRBD1,TRBJ1-2,TGTGCCAGCAGCCTCGAGACAGGGTATGGCTACACCTTC,CASSLETGYGYTF
NA,TRBV4-1,TRBD1,TRBJ1-5,TGCGCCAGCAGCCAAGAACCAGGGACAGGGGGAAAGTCCCAGCATTTT,CASSQEPGTGGKSQHF
NA,TRBV14,NA,TRBJ1-2,TGTGCCAGCGCGGCCATCTATGGCTACACCTTC,CASAAIYGYTF
few,TRBV28,TRBD1,TRBJ1-3,TGTGCCAGCCAGTCGGCGGGGACAGCAAGGAGGAACACCATATATTTT,CASQSAGTARRNTIYF
once,TRBV19,NA,TRBJ2-7,TGTGCCAGTAGTATAACCGGGACACTATACGAGCAGTACTTC,CASSITGTLYEQYF
NA,TRBV19,NA,TRBJ1-5,TGTGCCAGCGTTGCGGGGGCAGGTCAGCCCCAGCATTTT,CASVAGAGQPQHF
NA,TRBV4-2,NA,TRBJ2-2,TGTGCCAGCAGCCAGACTAGGTTAACCGGGGAGCTGTTTTTT,CASSQTRLTGELFF
NA,TRBV5-1,TRBD2,TRBJ2-5,TGCGCCAGCAGCTCGGGACTAGCTTCGTATGAGACCCAGTACTTC,CASSSGLASYETQYF
NA,TRBV18,TRBD1,TRBJ1-2,TGTGCCAGCTCACCAGACAGGGTTCGGGTATATGGCTACACCTTC,CASSPDRVRVYGYTF
NA,TRBV27,NA,TRBJ2-5,TGTGCCAGCAGTTTCCTGGGTGCTGGCAGGGGTCGGCGAGAGACCCAGTACTTC,CASSFLGAGRGRRETQYF
once,TRBV7-9,TRBD2,TRBJ2-5,TGTGCCAGCAGCTCTCTAGCGGGGGGGGAGACCCAGTACTTC,CASSSLAGGETQYF
once,TRBV21-1,NA,TRBJ1-2,TGTGCCAGCAGCAAAGAATCCCCGCCCAACATCTATGGCTACACCTTC,CASSKESPPNIYGYTF
once,TRBV27,NA,TRBJ1-2,TGTGCCAGCAGTCCGACAAGGGGCCCAACTACCGACTATGGCTACACCTTC,CASSPTRGPTTDYGYTF
once,TRBV25-1,TRBD1,TRBJ2-1,TGTGCCAGCAGTGGACAGGGGGCGGTCTACAATGAGCAGTTCTTC,CASSGQGAVYNEQFF
NA,TRBV7-9,NA,TRBJ2-7,TGTGCCAGCAGCGATTCCTCCTCAGGGTCACCGGGCTACGAGCAGTACTTC,CASSDSSSGSPGYEQYF
NA,TRBV28,TRBD1,TRBJ2-7,TGTGCCAGCAGTTTAATAATCCGGACAGGACCCTACGAGCAGTACTTC,CASSLIIRTGPYEQYF
few,TRBV10-3,NA,TRBJ2-5,TGTGCCATCAGGGCGACTAAGGGCACAGAGACCCAGTACTTC,CAIRATKGTETQYF
NA,TRBV28,NA,TRBJ1-5,TGTGCCAGCAGCCGTTTCCAGGCCAATCAGCCCCAGCATTTT,CASSRFQANQPQHF
NA,TRBV5-6,TRBD2,TRBJ2-3,TGTGCCAGCAGCTTGGAGGCGGGAGGGCTCTATACGCAGTATTTT,CASSLEAGGLYTQYF
NA,TRBV5-6,TRBD2,TRBJ2-5,TGTGCCAGCAGCCAATCCGCCCTAGCGGGAGCACAACGGAAGACCCAGTACTTC,CASSQSALAGAQRKTQYF
NA,TRBV7-2,TRBD1,TRBJ1-2,TGTGCCAGCAGCAAGGGACAGGGGTATGGCTACACCTTC,CASSKGQGYGYTF
NA,TRBV27,TRBD1,TRBJ1-2,TGTGCCAGCAGATCCGACATTGGACAGGCGGCAGCTAACTATGGCTACACCTTC,CASRSDIGQAAANYGYTF
NA,TRBV15,TRBD1,TRBJ2-1,TGTGCCACCAGCACAAACAGGGGTGGCTACAATGAGCAGTTCTTC,CATSTNRGGYNEQFF
NA,TRBV2,TRBD2,TRBJ2-1,TGTGCCAGCAGACCTCCTAGCGGGAGTTACAATGAGCAGTTCTTC,CASRPPSGSYNEQFF
few,TRBV25-1,NA,TRBJ2-7,TGTGCCAGCTGCCGGGGTGACGAGCAGTACTTC,CASCRGDEQYF
NA,TRBV28,NA,TRBJ2-5,TGTGCCAGCAGTTTCCTGGCGGAGTTAGAGACCCAGTACTTC,CASSFLAELETQYF
NA,TRBV27,TRBD2,TRBJ2-7,TGTGCCAGCAGTCTCTCGACTAGCGGGAGTCACGAGCAGTACTTC,CASSLSTSGSHEQYF
NA,TRBV5-6,TRBD1,TRBJ1-6,TGTGCCAGCAGTCCCGGGGACAGGGAGAGGCCACCCCTCCACTTT,CASSPGDRERPPLHF
NA,TRBV9,TRBD2,TRBJ2-5,TGTGCCAGCAGCGTAGCGGGAGGGCCTCAAGAGACCCAGTACTTC,CASSVAGGPQETQYF
NA,TRBV2,TRBD1,TRBJ1-3,TGTGCCAGGGACCGGGACAGGGGTCCCTACTCTGGAAACACCATATATTTT,CARDRDRGPYSGNTIYF
NA,TRBV4-2,TRBD2,TRBJ2-7,TGTGCCAGCAGCCAAGATGACAGCGGGGGGATCTACGAGCAGTACTTC,CASSQDDSGGIYEQYF
once,TRBV30,NA,TRBJ2-7,TGTGCCTGGAGTGCTCCCCTCGGGGAACCTGAGTCCTACGAGCAGTACTTC,CAWSAPLGEPESYEQYF
few,TRBV10-3,TRBD2,TRBJ2-7,TGTGCCACCCAGTATAGCGGGGACTCCTACGAGCAGTACTTC,CATQYSGDSYEQYF
NA,TRBV2,TRBD2,TRBJ2-7,TGTGCCAGCAGTGAAGCGCCAGCATCGATACTAGCGCGGGCCTACGAGCAGTACTTC,CASSEAPASILARAYEQYF
NA,TRBV19,NA,TRBJ2-7,TGTGCCAGTAGCCAGGGATACGAGCAGTACTTC,CASSQGYEQYF
NA,TRBV5-1,TRBD2,TRBJ2-5,TGCGCCAGCAGATATAGCGGGGAAGAGACCCAGTACTTC,CASRYSGEETQYF
NA,TRBV20-1,NA,TRBJ1-1,TGCAGTGCTAGTGTAACTGAAGCTTTCTTT,CSASVTEAFF
NA,TRBV6-1,TRBD2,TRBJ2-1,TGTGCCAGCAGTGGTACTAGCGGCTCCTACAATGAGCAGTTCTTC,CASSGTSGSYNEQFF
NA,TRBV30,NA,TRBJ1-1,TGTGCCTGGAGCCGCGGGTGGATGAACACTGAAGCTTTCTTT,CAWSRGWMNTEAFF
NA,TRBV4-1,TRBD2,TRBJ2-3,TGCGCCAGCAGCCCGATCGATATGGGACTAGTTTCAGATACGCAGTATTTT,CASSPIDMGLVSDTQYF
NA,TRBV14,NA,TRBJ1-2,TGTGCCAGCAGCCAACTGGGAGTGAATGTAGCTAACTATGGCTACACCTTC,CASSQLGVNVANYGYTF
few,TRBV14,TRBD1,TRBJ1-2,TGTGCCAGCAGACGGACAGGGGTGGGGACCTATGGCTACACCTTC,CASRRTGVGTYGYTF
NA,TRBV5-1,NA,TRBJ2-3,TGCGCCAGCAGCTCCGGAGGGGTCACAGATACGCAGTATTTT,CASSSGGVTDTQYF
NA,TRBV2,NA,TRBJ2-7,TGTGCCAGCAGCCCACCAGATTACACCTACGAGCAGTACTTC,CASSPPDYTYEQYF
NA,TRBV18,TRBD1,TRBJ2-7,TGTGCCAGCTCGACGGGGACAGGGAGGGTCGAGCAGTACTTC,CASSTGTGRVEQYF